This T cell receptor beta chain was captured in a study of blood T cell repertoires in COVID-19. Overall study: The study drew acute and convalescent COVID-19 samples from the United States, Italy and Spain. In each case, the material was cDNA or gDNA derived from T cells, B-cell-depleted T cells, or PBMCs.

Authors' data handling: Amplification of reference gene primers was used by the study to estimate nucleated cell counts. Here immunoSEQ multiplex PCR was the method, and the copy in TCRdb shows in-frame clones only, minus some. V, J and clone size derive from that table, while D and trimming were established from the DNA sequence. This sample carries over 60,000 clones, 82% of them seen once, and the ten largest clones take roughly 13%. V lost 0 bases and J 3 bases, leaving 9 bases between the germline ends. This CDR3 has 14 amino acids. Germline lookup yields CDR1 SGHRS and CDR2 YFSETQ. The genes are TRBV5-1 and TRBJ2-5; D is perhaps TRBD1 (6 bases). The sequence derives from a woman older than 75 with acute or convalescent COVID-19. The sequencing input was peripheral blood. CDR3 amino acids: CASSLDRTEETQYF. The CDR3 DNA reads as TGCGCCAGCAGCTTGGATAGGACAGAAGAGACCCAGTACTTC.